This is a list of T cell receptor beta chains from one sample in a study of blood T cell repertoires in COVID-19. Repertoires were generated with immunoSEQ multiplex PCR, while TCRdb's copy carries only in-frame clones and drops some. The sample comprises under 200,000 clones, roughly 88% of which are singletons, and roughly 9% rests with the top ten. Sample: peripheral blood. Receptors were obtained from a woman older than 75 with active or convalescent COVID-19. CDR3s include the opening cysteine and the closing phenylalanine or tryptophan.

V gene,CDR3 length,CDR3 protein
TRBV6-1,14,CASSEPGNSYEQYF
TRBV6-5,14,CASTGQRENYGYTF
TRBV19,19,CASSRLTGTLFSAGNTIYF
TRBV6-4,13,CASSYEITDTQYF
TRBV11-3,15,CASSLGTGSNQPQHF
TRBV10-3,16,CAISPGTGTSGNTIYF
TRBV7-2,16,CASSSPRTGPNQPQHF
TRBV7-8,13,CASSRRTVNEQFF
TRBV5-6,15,CASSFQGPSTDTQYF
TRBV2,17,CASSESIGGVSYNEQFF
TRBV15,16,CATSREGGSYNSPLHF